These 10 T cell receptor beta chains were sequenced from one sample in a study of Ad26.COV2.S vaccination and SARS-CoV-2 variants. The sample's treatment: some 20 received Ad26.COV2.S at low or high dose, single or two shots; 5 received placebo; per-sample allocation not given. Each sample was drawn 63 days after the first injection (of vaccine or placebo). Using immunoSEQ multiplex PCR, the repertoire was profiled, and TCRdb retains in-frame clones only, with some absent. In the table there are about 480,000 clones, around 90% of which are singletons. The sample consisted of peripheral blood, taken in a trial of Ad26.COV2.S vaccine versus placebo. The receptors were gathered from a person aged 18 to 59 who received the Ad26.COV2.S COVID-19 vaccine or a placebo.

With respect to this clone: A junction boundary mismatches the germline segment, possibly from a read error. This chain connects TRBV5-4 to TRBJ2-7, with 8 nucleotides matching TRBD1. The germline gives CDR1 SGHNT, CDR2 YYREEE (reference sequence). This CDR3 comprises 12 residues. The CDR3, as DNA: TGTGCCAGCAGCCCCGGGACAGGCCTTCTCAGTTTC. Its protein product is CASSPGTGLLSF.

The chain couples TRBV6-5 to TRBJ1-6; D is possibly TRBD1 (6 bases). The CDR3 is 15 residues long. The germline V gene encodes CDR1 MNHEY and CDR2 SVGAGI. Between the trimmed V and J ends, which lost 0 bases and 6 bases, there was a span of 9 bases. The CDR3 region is CASSYSGGGNSPLHF. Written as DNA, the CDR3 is TGTGCCAGCAGTTACTCGGGGGGCGGTAATTCACCCCTCCACTTT.

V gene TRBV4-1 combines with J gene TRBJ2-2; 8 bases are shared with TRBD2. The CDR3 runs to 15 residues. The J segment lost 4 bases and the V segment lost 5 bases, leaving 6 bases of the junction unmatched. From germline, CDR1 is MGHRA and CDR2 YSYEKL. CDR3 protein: CASSLLADTTGELFF. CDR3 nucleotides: TGCGCCAGCAGCTTACTAGCGGATACCACCGGGGAGCTGTTTTTT.

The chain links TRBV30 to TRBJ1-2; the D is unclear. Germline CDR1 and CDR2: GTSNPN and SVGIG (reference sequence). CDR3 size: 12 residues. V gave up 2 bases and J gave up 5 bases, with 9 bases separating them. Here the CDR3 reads CAWSPGGYGYTF. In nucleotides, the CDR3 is TGTGCCTGGAGTCCGGGTGGATATGGCTACACCTTC.

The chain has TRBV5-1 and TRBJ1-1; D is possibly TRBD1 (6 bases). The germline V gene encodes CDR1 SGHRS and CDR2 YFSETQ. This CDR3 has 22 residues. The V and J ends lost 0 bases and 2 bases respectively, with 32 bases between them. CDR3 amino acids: CASSLAGLFGEGVHPSNTEAFF. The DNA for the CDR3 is TGCGCCAGCAGCTTGGCCGGATTGTTCGGGGAGGGGGTTCACCCCTCCAACACTGAAGCTTTCTTT.

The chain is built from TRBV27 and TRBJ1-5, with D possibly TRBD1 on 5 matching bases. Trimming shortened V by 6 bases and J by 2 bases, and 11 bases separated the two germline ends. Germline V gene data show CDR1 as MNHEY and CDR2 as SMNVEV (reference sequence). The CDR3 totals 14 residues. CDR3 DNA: TGTGCCAGCAGCACAAGGGGTCGCAATCAGCCCCAGCATTTT. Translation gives CASSTRGRNQPQHF.

This CDR3 reads CASSLAPGQGVAGNTIYF. CDR3 sequence (DNA): TGCGCCAGCAGCTTGGCCCCGGGACAGGGGGTAGCTGGAAACACCATATATTTT. The gene calls are TRBV5-1 and TRBJ1-3; 11 nucleotides agree with TRBD1. After removal of 0 bases from V and 2 bases from J, the junction contained 7 bases not matched to a gene. The length of the CDR3 is 18 residues. Germline V lookup: CDR1 SGHRS, CDR2 YFSETQ.

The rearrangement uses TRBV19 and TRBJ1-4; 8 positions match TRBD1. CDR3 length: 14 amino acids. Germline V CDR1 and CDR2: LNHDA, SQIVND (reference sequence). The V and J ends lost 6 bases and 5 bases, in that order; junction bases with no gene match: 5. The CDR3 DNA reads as TGTGCCAGTAGCCCTGGACAGGGAAATGAAAAACTGTTTTTT. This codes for CASSPGQGNEKLFF.

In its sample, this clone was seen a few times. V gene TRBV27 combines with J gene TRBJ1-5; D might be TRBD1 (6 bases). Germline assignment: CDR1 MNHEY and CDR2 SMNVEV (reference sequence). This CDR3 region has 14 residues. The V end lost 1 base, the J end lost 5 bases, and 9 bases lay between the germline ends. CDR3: CASSLWGGDQPQHF. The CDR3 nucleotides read TGTGCCAGCAGTTTATGGGGGGGCGATCAGCCCCAGCATTTT.

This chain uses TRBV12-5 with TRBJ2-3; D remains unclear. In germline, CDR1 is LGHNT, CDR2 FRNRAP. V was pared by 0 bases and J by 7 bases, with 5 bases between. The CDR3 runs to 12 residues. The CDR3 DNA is TGTGCTAGTGGTTTGGTACGGCATACGCAGTATTTT. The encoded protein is CASGLVRHTQYF.